One sample yielded the 28 T cell receptor beta chains listed below, sequenced in a study of blood T cells in healthy people across ages. PCR was performed a second time for about 6 to 11 cycles using a sample-barcoded 5' primer and a J-beta primer mix. TCRdb independently ran MiXCR on the 5' RACE reads; one entry per CDR3 protein. This table has about 580,000 distinct CDR3 sequences, around half appearing once. Sequencing was carried out using blood. These receptors were collected from an older man in good health.

A few counts support this clonotype. The chain uses TRBV12-3 or TRBV12-4 and TRBJ1-1, with D unclear. The germline V and J ends were trimmed by 3 bases and 0 bases, with 2 bases remaining between them. The CDR3 runs to 12 residues. The CDR3 nucleotides read TGTGCCAGCAGTTTTCTGAACACTGAAGCTTTCTTT. This encodes CASSFLNTEAFF.

V usage is TRBV6-5 and J usage is TRBJ2-3; D remains ambiguous. Germline lookup yields CDR1 MNHEY and CDR2 SVGAGI. This CDR3 has 15 residues. V lost 2 bases to trimming and J lost 1 base, with 10 bases between them. The CDR3 is CASSYARWGTDTQYF. The DNA for the CDR3 is TGTGCCAGCAGTTACGCGAGATGGGGCACAGATACGCAGTATTTT.

Comments on this clonotype: A much larger clone sits a single nucleotide away, making a read error possible. J is TRBJ2-7 and V is TRBV6-5, with D uncertain. The CDR3 totals 15 residues. Trimming removed 5 bases from V and 7 bases from J, with 21 bases in between. Germline CDR1 is MNHEY and CDR2 is SVGAGI. CDR3 coding DNA: TGTGCCAGCAGTACATGGGGTATCAATGAGCTTGAGCAGTACTTC. Translated: CASSTWGINELEQYF.

The chain combines TRBV29-1 with TRBJ2-2, with 9 bases identical to TRBD2. The CDR3 has 13 amino acids. Germline V gives CDR1 SQVTM, CDR2 ANQGSEA. V was clipped by 3 bases and J by 7 bases; unmatched bases: 3. As DNA, the CDR3 is TGCAGCGTTGATTTTAGCGGGAGCGGGGAGCTGTTTTTT. Translated: CSVDFSGSGELFF.

The sample holds a few counts of this clonotype. The CDR3 region is CASSLKMGTSASNEQFF. DNA of the CDR3: TGCGCCAGCAGCTTGAAAATGGGGACTAGCGCTTCCAATGAGCAGTTCTTC. The chain combines TRBV5-1 with TRBJ2-1; TRBD2 agrees at 10 bases. The germline CDR1 and CDR2 sequences are SGHRS and YFSETQ. V shed 1 base, J shed 6 bases, and the junction held 10 bases outside the gene matches. The CDR3 extends over 17 amino acids. The full variable domain, its missing parts supplied by reference TRBV5-1 and TRBJ2-1, is KAGVTQTPRYLIKTRGQQVTLSCSPISGHRSVSWYQQTPGQGLQFLFEYFSETQRNKGNFPGRFSGRQFSNSRSEMNVSTLELGDSALYLCASSLKMGTSASNEQFFGPGTRLTVL.

V is TRBV5-1 and J is TRBJ2-7, with 8 bases matching TRBD1. V gave up 4 bases and J gave up 1 base; unmatched junction bases: 4. CDR1 SGHRS and CDR2 YFSETQ come from the germline V gene. The CDR3 runs to 14 residues. The CDR3 loop is CASSPGQDSYEQYF. CDR3 DNA: TGCGCCAGCAGCCCGGGACAGGATTCCTACGAGCAGTACTTC.

The chain employs TRBV5-1 and TRBJ2-3, with 10 bases aligning to TRBD2. This CDR3 is built from 18 residues. V lost 0 bases, J lost 3 bases, and 10 bases stayed unmatched. Looked up from germline, CDR1 is SGHRS and CDR2 is YFSETQ. This chain's CDR3 is CASSLAGTSESGTDTQYF. In nucleotides, the CDR3 is TGCGCCAGCAGCTTGGCTGGGACTAGCGAGAGTGGGACAGATACGCAGTATTTT.

This clonotype appeared a single time. V and J are TRBV29-1 and TRBJ2-3, with D uncertain. The length of the CDR3 is 13 residues. Between the trimmed V and J ends, which lost 7 bases and 4 bases, there was a span of 15 bases. From germline, CDR1 is SQVTM and CDR2 ANQGSEA. The CDR3 nucleotides are TGCAGCGCCCGCGACACGATGGCAGATACGCAGTATTTT. Amino acid sequence: CSARDTMADTQYF.

This clonotype was observed a handful of times. This chain connects TRBV5-1 to TRBJ2-1, with D possibly called TRBD1 or TRBD2 (6 bases each). V lost 4 bases and J lost 7, with 18 bases in between. CDR3 length: 15 residues. The germline V gene encodes CDR1 SGHRS and CDR2 YFSETQ. The CDR3 sequence is CASSPGDTHKNEQFF. The CDR3 coding sequence is TGCGCCAGCAGCCCGGGGGACACCCACAAGAATGAGCAGTTCTTC.

The CDR3 nucleotides are TGTGCCAGCACCGAGCAGGGTATGAATGAAAAACTGTTTTTT. Protein sequence: CASTEQGMNEKLFF. This sequence joins TRBV2 and TRBJ1-4; TRBD1 might be the D (5 bases). Looked up from germline, CDR1 is SNHLY and CDR2 is FYNNEI. The CDR3 loop spans 14 amino acids. V dropped 7 bases and J dropped 5 bases, with 14 bases sitting between them. Full variable domain (missing parts from reference TRBV2 and TRBJ1-4): EPEVTQTPSHQVTQMGQEVILRCVPISNHLYFYWYRQILGQKVEFLVSFYNNEISEKSEIFDDQFSVERPDGSNFTLKIRSTKLEDSAMYFCASTEQGMNEKLFFGSGTQLSVL.

This sequence joins TRBV11-1 and TRBJ1-1; possibly TRBD1 for D (6 bases). The V gene lost 5 bases and the J gene lost 7 bases, with 14 bases spanning the gap. CDR1 SGHAT and CDR2 FQDESV come from the germline V gene (reference sequence). The CDR3 spans 13 residues. In nucleotides, the CDR3 is TGTGCCAGCAGCGAACAGGGAACCCATGAAGCTTTCTTT. Its protein is CASSEQGTHEAFF.

The chain has TRBV27 and TRBJ1-1; unclear D gene. Trimming took 6 bases from V and 1 from J, leaving 9 bases between them. CDR3 length: 13 amino acids. Germline CDR1 MNHEY, CDR2 SMNVEV (reference sequence). CDR3 sequence: CASRGSGNTEAFF. In DNA form, the CDR3 reads TGTGCCAGCAGAGGATCAGGGAACACTGAAGCTTTCTTT.

The V call is TRBV20-1, the J call TRBJ2-3; 9 nucleotides line up with TRBD2. The CDR3 totals 15 residues. Germline V gene lookup returns CDR1 DFQATT and CDR2 SNEGSKA (reference sequence). V lost 3 bases, J lost 0 bases, and 4 bases stayed unmatched. This CDR3 is CSASGLAGSTDTQYF. CDR3 bases: TGCAGTGCTAGTGGTCTAGCGGGAAGCACAGATACGCAGTATTTT.

V usage is TRBV29-1 and J usage is TRBJ1-2, with a tentative D call TRBD1 (5 bases). Looked up from germline, CDR1 is SQVTM and CDR2 is ANQGSEA. The CDR3 is 14 amino acids. V dropped 6 bases and J dropped 0 bases, with 14 bases sitting between them. The CDR3 sequence is CSVEPPTANYGYTF. The CDR3 DNA reads as TGCAGCGTCGAACCCCCGACAGCTAACTATGGCTACACCTTC.

This clonotype was observed at least ten times. This chain uses TRBV4-2 with TRBJ2-1; 12 bases agree with TRBD2. Germline trimming cut 3 bases from V and 7 bases from J; bases unmatched to any gene: 7. Germline CDR1 reads LGHNA; CDR2 reads YNFKEQ. The CDR3 extends over 16 amino acids. CDR3 residues: CASSQALAGGTNEQFF. In DNA form, the CDR3 reads TGTGCCAGCAGCCAGGCTCTAGCGGGAGGGACTAATGAGCAGTTCTTC.

This clonotype was picked up a small number of times. The rearrangement uses TRBV29-1 and TRBJ2-3; tentative D call: TRBD2 (5 bases). The germline gives CDR1 SQVTM, CDR2 ANQGSEA. Deletions cut 4 bases from V and 6 bases from J, with 8 bases between. The CDR3 loop spans 11 amino acids. The CDR3 DNA reads TGCAGCGTTGGTCGGAGGGATACGCAGTATTTT. It is translated as CSVGRRDTQYF.

V is TRBV7-9 and J is TRBJ1-2, with unresolved D. The CDR3 has 12 amino acids. Looked up from germline, CDR1 is SEHNR and CDR2 is FQNEAQ (reference sequence). V lost 3 bases to trimming and J lost 6 bases, with 8 bases between them. DNA of the CDR3: TGTGCCAGCAGCTTTATTGGGAATGGCTACACCTTC. Translation: CASSFIGNGYTF.

The chain links TRBV6-1 to TRBJ2-7, with 9 bases identical to TRBD1. Trimming removed 8 bases from V and 2 bases from J; junction bases left unmatched: 13. The germline V gene encodes CDR1 MNHNS and CDR2 SASEGT. The CDR3 sequence is 16 residues long. CDR3: CASGPRDRGGAYEQYF. As DNA, the CDR3 is TGTGCCAGCGGTCCGCGTGACAGGGGGGGCGCCTACGAGCAGTACTTC.

The chain uses TRBV28 and TRBJ2-2; 7 bases are shared with TRBD2. Trimming removed 6 bases from V and 5 bases from J; junction bases left unmatched: 9. The CDR3 sequence is 15 residues long. Germline assignment: CDR1 MDHEN and CDR2 SYDVKM. CDR3 amino acids: CASRNRLASTGELFF. CDR3 DNA sequence: TGTGCCAGCAGAAACCGACTAGCAAGTACCGGGGAGCTGTTTTTT. The full variable domain, completed using reference TRBV28 and TRBJ2-2, is DVKVTQSSRYLVKRTGEKVFLECVQDMDHENMFWYRQDPGLGLRLIYFSYDVKMKEKGDIPEGYSVSREKKERFSLILESASTNQTSMYLCASRNRLASTGELFFGEGSRLTVL.

The V call is TRBV3-1, the J call TRBJ2-4, with a tentative D call TRBD2 (6 bases). V was trimmed by 1 base and J by 1 base, leaving 11 bases between them. CDR1 and CDR2 from the germline V gene are LGHDT and YNNKEL (reference sequence). CDR3 length equals 16 residues. The chain's CDR3 is CASSQALGGAKNIQYF. CDR3 DNA: TGTGCCAGCAGCCAAGCCCTTGGGGGGGCCAAAAACATTCAGTACTTC.

The chain recombines TRBV11-1 with TRBJ2-5; D unclear. Per germline, CDR1 SGHAT and CDR2 FQDESV (reference sequence). V lost 0 bases and J 2 bases, leaving 13 bases between the germline ends. This CDR3 has 16 amino acids. CDR3 sequence (DNA): TGTGCCAGCAGCTTAGCGCGTGGCGGACGTCAAGAGACCCAGTACTTC. As protein: CASSLARGGRQETQYF.

The chain is built from TRBV7-2 and TRBJ1-4; no clear D. Germline loops: CDR1 SGHTA, CDR2 FQGNSA. The V end lost 5 bases, the J end lost 8 bases, and 18 bases lay between the germline ends. The CDR3 runs 15 residues. The CDR3 here is CASSPPAGLREKLFF. The CDR3 nucleotides are TGTGCCAGCAGCCCCCCAGCGGGCCTGAGGGAAAAACTGTTTTTT.

The genes are TRBV5-1 and TRBJ1-2; 7 nucleotides match TRBD1. The CDR3 is 15 amino acids. V was pared by 1 base and J by 5 bases, with 8 bases of the junction left unmatched. Germline V gene data show CDR1 as SGHRS and CDR2 as YFSETQ. The CDR3 region has the DNA TGCGCCAGCAGCTTGTTTCAAGGGGGCGAGTATGGCTACACCTTC. Residues: CASSLFQGGEYGYTF.

In its sample, this clonotype was seen many times. The chain links TRBV5-8 to TRBJ2-5; possible D gene TRBD2, 5 bases. Germline lookup yields CDR1 SGHTS and CDR2 YDEGEE. The CDR3 length is 12 residues. V lost 3 bases and J 4 bases, leaving 7 bases between the germline ends. CDR3 region: CASSSTRETQYF. The CDR3 DNA reads TGTGCCAGCAGCTCAACTAGAGAGACCCAGTACTTC.

The chain couples TRBV11-3 to TRBJ2-5; no clear D. The ends were cut back, 5 bases at V and 0 bases at J, with 7 bases in the middle. This CDR3 is 13 amino acids long. Germline V gives CDR1 SGHNT, CDR2 YENEEA. The CDR3 sequence is CASSNRDQETQYF. The CDR3 bases are TGTGCCAGCAGCAACCGCGACCAAGAGACCCAGTACTTC.

The chain recombines TRBV29-1 with TRBJ2-5; D may correspond to TRBD1 or TRBD2 (5 bases each). The CDR3 consists of 12 residues. Germline V gene data show CDR1 as SQVTM and CDR2 as ANQGSEA. Trimming shortened V by 5 bases and J by 4 bases, and 11 bases separated the two germline ends. The CDR3: CSVQPGAETQYF. Written as DNA, the CDR3 is TGCAGCGTTCAGCCCGGGGCAGAGACCCAGTACTTC.

The rearrangement links TRBV20-1 to TRBJ2-1; 8 bases are a match to TRBD1. CDR3 size: 14 residues. V dropped 5 bases and J dropped 0; count of bases not matched to a gene: 3. Germline V gene data show CDR1 as DFQATT and CDR2 as SNEGSKA (reference sequence). CDR3 in amino acids: CSARQGSSYNEQFF. CDR3 nucleotides: TGCAGTGCTCGACAGGGGAGCTCCTACAATGAGCAGTTCTTC.

This clonotype was picked up a small number of times. The genes are TRBV9 and TRBJ1-1, with a weak D call TRBD1 (5 bases). Germline assignment: CDR1 SGDLS and CDR2 YYNGEE. V was cut by 3 bases and J by 1 base, with 7 bases left in between. This CDR3 is built from 13 residues. CDR3 DNA sequence: TGTGCCAGCAGCGGGGACTGGAACACTGAAGCTTTCTTT. Translation gives CASSGDWNTEAFF.